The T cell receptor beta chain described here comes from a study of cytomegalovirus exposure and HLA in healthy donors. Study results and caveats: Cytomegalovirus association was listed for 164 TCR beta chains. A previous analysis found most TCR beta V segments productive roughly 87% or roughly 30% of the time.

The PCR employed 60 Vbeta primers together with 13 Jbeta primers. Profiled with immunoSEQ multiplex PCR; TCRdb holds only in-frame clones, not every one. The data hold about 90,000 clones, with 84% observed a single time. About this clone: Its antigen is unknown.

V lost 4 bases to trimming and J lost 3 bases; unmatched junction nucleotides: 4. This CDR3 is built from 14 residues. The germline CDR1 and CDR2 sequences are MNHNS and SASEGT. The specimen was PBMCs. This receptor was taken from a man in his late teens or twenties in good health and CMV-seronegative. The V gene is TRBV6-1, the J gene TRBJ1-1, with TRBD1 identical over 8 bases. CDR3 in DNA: TGTGCCAGCAGTGCCCGGACAGGGTACACTGAAGCTTTCTTT. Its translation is CASSARTGYTEAFF.